Each of the 8 T cell receptor beta chains below was sequenced from the same sample in a study of T cells in Graves' hyperthyroidism and ophthalmopathy. Amplification of TCR beta CDR3 regions used RNA as the template. HTBI primers drove first-round RT-PCR of the TCR CDR3. TCRdb re-derived calls from the multiplex PCR reads in MiXCR, one entry per CDR3 protein. The sample has 500,000 to 700,000 distinct CDR3 sequences; over 15% are singletons. Sequencing input: blood. The receptors shown here come from a woman aged 18-29 years with Graves' hyperthyroidism.

V and J are TRBV7-9 and TRBJ1-5, with D hard to call. This CDR3 spans 12 amino acids. Deletions cut 5 bases from V and 7 bases from J, with 9 bases between. Germline V gene sequence: CDR1 SEHNR, CDR2 FQNEAQ (reference sequence). The CDR3 DNA sequence: TGTGCCAGCAGCGACCGGGGACAGCCCCAGCATTTT. It encodes CASSDRGQPQHF. The variable domain in full, with the rest retrieved from reference TRBV7-9 and TRBJ1-5, is DTGVSQNPRHKITKRGQNVTFRCDPISEHNRLYWYRQTLGQGPEFLTYFQNEAQLEKSRLLSDRFSAERPKGSFSTLEIQRTEQGDSAMYLCASSDRGQPQHFGDGTRLSIL.

At least ten counts were recorded for this clonotype. The rearrangement uses TRBV2 and TRBJ2-7; 8 bases are a match to TRBD1. The V gene end was trimmed by 5 bases and the J gene end by 2 bases; junction bases not matched to a gene: 5. The CDR3 runs to 14 residues. Germline V gives CDR1 SNHLY, CDR2 FYNNEI. This CDR3 is CASSFRGLTYEQYF. CDR3 nucleotide sequence: TGTGCCAGCAGTTTCAGGGGGCTTACCTACGAGCAGTACTTC.

This clonotype was recorded many times. The J gene is TRBJ2-4, the V gene TRBV28; TRBD2 matches at 8 bases. Germline V gene sequence: CDR1 MDHEN, CDR2 SYDVKM. The CDR3 is 17 amino acids. The J segment lost 0 bases and the V segment lost 2 bases, leaving 6 bases of the junction unmatched. The CDR3, as DNA: TGTGCCAGCAGTTTAAGGGCTAGCGGGCTAGCCAAAAACATTCAGTACTTC. This gives the protein CASSLRASGLAKNIQYF.

This clonotype occurred many times. The chain couples TRBV7-3 to TRBJ2-3; no reliable D call. Germline CDR1 SGHTA, CDR2 FQGTGA. Trimming stripped 2 bases from V and 0 bases from J, with 12 bases between. This CDR3 comprises 16 residues. This chain's CDR3 is CASSLGDSSSTDTQYF. DNA for the CDR3: TGTGCCAGCAGCTTAGGGGATAGCTCAAGCACAGATACGCAGTATTTT.

This clonotype showed up many times. The junction differs from germline at one of its ends, possibly a read error. V usage is TRBV7-2 and J usage is TRBJ2-3; possibly TRBD1 or TRBD2 for D (6 bases each). The CDR3 loop spans 15 amino acids. Germline values: CDR1 SGHTA, CDR2 FQGNSA. The CDR3: CASTLEGGSTDTQYF. The CDR3 nucleotides are TGTGCCAGCACCTTAGAGGGGGGAAGCACAGATACGCAGTATTTT.

The table lists this clonotype with a few counts. The junction differs from germline at one of its ends, possibly a read error. This rearrangement joins TRBV6-1 to TRBJ1-2; 7 bases line up with TRBD1. Germline loops: CDR1 MNHNS, CDR2 SASEGT. The CDR3 extends over 14 amino acids. Here the CDR3 DNA reads TGTACCAGCAGTCCCGGGACAGCAACTATTGGCTACACCTTC. Amino acids: CTSSPGTATIGYTF.

The chain employs TRBV6-6 and TRBJ2-5, with a possible D match to TRBD1 (6 bases). Per germline, CDR1 MNHNY and CDR2 SVGAGI (reference sequence). The V end was cut by 2 bases, the J end by 4 bases, with 14 bases between. The CDR3 is made up of 15 amino acids. CDR3 sequence (DNA): TGTGCCAGCAGTTACACCCTCAGGGGAAGAGAGACCCAGTACTTC. Translated, it gives CASSYTLRGRETQYF.

In the case of this clonotype: This may stem from a read error, because a much larger clone lies one nucleotide away. This chain connects TRBV20-1 to TRBJ1-5; D uncertain. The CDR3 sequence is 13 residues long. Germline CDR1 reads DFQATT; CDR2 reads SNEGSKA (reference sequence). The CDR3 coding sequence is TGCAGTGCTAGTGTGGGAATCGGTCAGCCCCCGCATTTT. It translates to CSASVGIGQPPHF.